This T cell receptor (beta chain) appears in the sequencing data of a study of blood T cell repertoires in COVID-19. Overall study context: Samples representing acute and convalescent COVID-19 were sourced from the United States, Italy and Spain.

TCRdb's copy holds only in-frame clones and misses some; the assay was immunoSEQ multiplex PCR. This sample yields under 300,000 clones, of which 70% to 90% are seen a single time; less than 4% belongs to the top ten. Trimming at V came to 5 bases and at J to 9 bases, leaving 9 bases not matched to a gene. CDR1 is SGHAT, CDR2 FQNNGV, per germline. The CDR3 has 15 amino acids. This receptor was identified in a man aged 18 to 35 with active or convalescent COVID-19. This chain connects TRBV11-2 to TRBJ2-1; 11 bases match TRBD1. The sequencing sample was made of peripheral blood. CDR3 bases: TGTGCCAGCAGCAACCGGGACAGGGGGATGGGTGAGCAGTTCTTC. Translating it yields CASSNRDRGMGEQFF. The whole variable domain, filled in from reference TRBV11-2 and TRBJ2-1, reads EAGVAQSPRYKIIEKRQSVAFWCNPISGHATLYWYQQILGQGPKLLIQFQNNGVVDDSQLPKDRFSAERLKGVDSTLKIQPAKLEDSAVYLCASSNRDRGMGEQFFGPGTRLTVL.